What follows are 3 T cell receptor beta chains derived from one specimen sequenced in a study of cytomegalovirus exposure and HLA in healthy donors (dated by TCRdb to about 2017). Receptor libraries were prepared by the immunoSEQ multiplex PCR assay. The multiplex PCR relied on a mix of 60 forward primers for TCR Vbeta segments and 13 reverse primers for TCR Jbeta segments. TCRdb limited this immuneACCESS table to in-frame rearrangements with V and J called. A share of clones is missing; checked studies link under half to unresolved V genes, and the rest is unexplained. This sample is represented by around 150,000 clones; around 72% of them were singletons. The top ten clonotypes cover 7.1% of the sample. Sequencing was done on a sample of PBMCs. The receptor set was obtained from a man aged 40-49 years in good health and CMV-seropositive.

This clone has more than one count but fewer than ten. J is TRBJ1-5 and V is TRBV19; D unclear. The CDR3 is 15 amino acids. Germline CDR1 is LNHDA and CDR2 is SQIVND (reference sequence). V lost 1 base, J lost 0 bases, and 7 bases lay in between. The CDR3 DNA follows: TGTGCCAGTAGTATAGCAGCGTATAGCAATCAGCCCCAGCATTTT. Translating it yields CASSIAAYSNQPQHF.

The genes are TRBV7-8 and TRBJ2-7; D is perhaps TRBD2 (6 bases). From germline, CDR1 is SGHVS and CDR2 FQNEAQ. Trimming took off 4 bases at V and 6 bases at J, with 16 bases between the two ends. This CDR3 is 14 amino acids long. The CDR3 DNA reads as TGTGCCAGCAGCTCCCCCGGGGGTGGGGTCGAGCAGTACTTC. It yields the protein CASSSPGGGVEQYF.

With respect to this clone: This sample also contains other DNA sequences that code for the same CDR3. The CDR3 is CASSFSRGAYEQYF. For the CDR3, the DNA is TGTGCCAGCAGTTTTTCCCGGGGAGCCTACGAGCAGTACTTC. The chain is built from TRBV27 and TRBJ2-7, with a tentative D call TRBD2 (5 bases). The ends were cut back, 3 bases at V and 2 bases at J, with 11 bases in the middle. From germline, CDR1 is MNHEY and CDR2 SMNVEV (reference sequence). CDR3 length: 14 amino acids.